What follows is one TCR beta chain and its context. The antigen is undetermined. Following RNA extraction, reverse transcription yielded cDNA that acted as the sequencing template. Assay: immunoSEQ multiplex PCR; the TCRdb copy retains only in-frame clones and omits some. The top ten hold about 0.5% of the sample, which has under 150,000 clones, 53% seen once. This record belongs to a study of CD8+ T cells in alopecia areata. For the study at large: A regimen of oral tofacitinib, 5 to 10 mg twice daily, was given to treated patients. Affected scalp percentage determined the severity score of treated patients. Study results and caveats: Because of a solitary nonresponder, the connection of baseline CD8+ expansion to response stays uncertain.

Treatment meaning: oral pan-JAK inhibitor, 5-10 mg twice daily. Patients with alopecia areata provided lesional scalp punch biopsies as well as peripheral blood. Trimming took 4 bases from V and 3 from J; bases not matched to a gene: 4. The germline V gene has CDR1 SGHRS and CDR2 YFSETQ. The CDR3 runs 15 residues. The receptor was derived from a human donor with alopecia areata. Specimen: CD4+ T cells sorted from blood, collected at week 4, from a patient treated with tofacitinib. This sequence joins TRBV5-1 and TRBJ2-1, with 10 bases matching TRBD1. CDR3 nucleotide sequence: TGCGCCAGCAGCCTGACAGGGGGCATCTACAATGAGCAGTTCTTC. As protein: CASSLTGGIYNEQFF. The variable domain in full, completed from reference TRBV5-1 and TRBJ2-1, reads KAGVTQTPRYLIKTRGQQVTLSCSPISGHRSVSWYQQTPGQGLQFLFEYFSETQRNKGNFPGRFSGRQFSNSRSEMNVSTLELGDSALYLCASSLTGGIYNEQFFGPGTRLTVL.